This paragraph reports one T cell receptor beta chain. Produced via immunoSEQ multiplex PCR; TCRdb's table is partial and in-frame only. The profile shows about 190,000 clones, around 87% of them singletons. This specimen belongs to a study of T cell responses to AZD1222 COVID-19 vaccine. After removal of 0 bases from V and 3 bases from J, the junction contained 10 bases not matched to a gene. This CDR3 has 18 residues. The germline CDR1 and CDR2 sequences are LGHDT and YNNKEL (reference sequence). The chain is built from TRBV3-1 (or the pseudogene TRBV3-2) and TRBJ1-3; 8 bases line up with TRBD1. Sequenced material: peripheral blood, taken on day 0 of MenACWY control vaccination. The clonotype originates from an adult in good health. The CDR3 coding sequence is TGTGCCAGCAGCCAAGATCGGGGGACCGGGACAGGTGGAAACACCATATATTTT. This sequence encodes CASSQDRGTGTGGNTIYF.